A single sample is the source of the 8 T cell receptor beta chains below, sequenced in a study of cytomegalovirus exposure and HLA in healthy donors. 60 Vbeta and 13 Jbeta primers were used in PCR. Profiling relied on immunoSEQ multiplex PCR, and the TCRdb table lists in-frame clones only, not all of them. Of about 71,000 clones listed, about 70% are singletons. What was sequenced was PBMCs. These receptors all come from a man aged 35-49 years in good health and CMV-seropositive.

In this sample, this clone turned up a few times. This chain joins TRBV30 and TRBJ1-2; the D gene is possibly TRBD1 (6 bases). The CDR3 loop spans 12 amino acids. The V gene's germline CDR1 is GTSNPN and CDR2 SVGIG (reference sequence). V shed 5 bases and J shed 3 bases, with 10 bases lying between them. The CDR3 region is CAWYGQYYGYTF. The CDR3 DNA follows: TGTGCCTGGTATGGACAGTACTATGGCTACACCTTC.

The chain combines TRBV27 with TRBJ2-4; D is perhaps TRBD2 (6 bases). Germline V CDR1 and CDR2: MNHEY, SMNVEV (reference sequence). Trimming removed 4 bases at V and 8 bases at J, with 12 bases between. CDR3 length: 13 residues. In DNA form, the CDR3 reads TGTGCCAGCAGTTCGGGGGTAGGAGACATTCAGTACTTC. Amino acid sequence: CASSSGVGDIQYF.

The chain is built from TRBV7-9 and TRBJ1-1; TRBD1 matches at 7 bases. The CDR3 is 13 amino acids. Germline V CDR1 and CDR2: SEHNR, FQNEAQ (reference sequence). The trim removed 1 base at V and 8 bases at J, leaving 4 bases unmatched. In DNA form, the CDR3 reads TGTGCCAGCAGCTTAGACGGGACAGAAGAAGCTTTCTTT. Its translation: CASSLDGTEEAFF.

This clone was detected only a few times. Here the CDR3 DNA reads TGCGCCAGCAGCTTTCAACAGGGGGACTATGGCTACACCTTC. Amino acid sequence: CASSFQQGDYGYTF. V gene TRBV5-1 combines with J gene TRBJ1-2; 8 bases are shared with TRBD1. After removal of 2 bases from V and 3 bases from J, the junction contained 3 bases not matched to a gene. Germline CDR1 is SGHRS and CDR2 is YFSETQ. This CDR3 comprises 14 residues.

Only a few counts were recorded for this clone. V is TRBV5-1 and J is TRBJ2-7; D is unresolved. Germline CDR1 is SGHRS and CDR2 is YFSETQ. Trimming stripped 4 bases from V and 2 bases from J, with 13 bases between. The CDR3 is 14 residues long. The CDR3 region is CASSPWHSPYEQYF. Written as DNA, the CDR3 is TGCGCCAGCAGCCCCTGGCACAGCCCCTACGAGCAGTACTTC.

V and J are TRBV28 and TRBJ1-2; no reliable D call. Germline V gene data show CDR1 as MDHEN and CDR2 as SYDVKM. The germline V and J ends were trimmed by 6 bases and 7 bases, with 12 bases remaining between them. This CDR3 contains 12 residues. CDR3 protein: CASSPTVIGYTF. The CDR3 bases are TGTGCCAGCAGCCCCACAGTGATTGGCTACACCTTC.

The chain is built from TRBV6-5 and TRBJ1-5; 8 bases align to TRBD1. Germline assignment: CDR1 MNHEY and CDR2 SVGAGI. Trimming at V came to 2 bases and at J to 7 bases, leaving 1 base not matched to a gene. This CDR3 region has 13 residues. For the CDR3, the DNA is TGTGCCAGCAGTTACGACAGGGGCCAGCCCCAGCATTTT. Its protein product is CASSYDRGQPQHF.

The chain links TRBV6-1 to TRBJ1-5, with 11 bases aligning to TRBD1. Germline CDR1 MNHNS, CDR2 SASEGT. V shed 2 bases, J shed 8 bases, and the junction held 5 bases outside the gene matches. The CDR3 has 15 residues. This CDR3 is CASSESGTGGEPQHF. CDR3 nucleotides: TGTGCCAGCAGTGAAAGCGGGACAGGGGGGGAGCCCCAGCATTTT.